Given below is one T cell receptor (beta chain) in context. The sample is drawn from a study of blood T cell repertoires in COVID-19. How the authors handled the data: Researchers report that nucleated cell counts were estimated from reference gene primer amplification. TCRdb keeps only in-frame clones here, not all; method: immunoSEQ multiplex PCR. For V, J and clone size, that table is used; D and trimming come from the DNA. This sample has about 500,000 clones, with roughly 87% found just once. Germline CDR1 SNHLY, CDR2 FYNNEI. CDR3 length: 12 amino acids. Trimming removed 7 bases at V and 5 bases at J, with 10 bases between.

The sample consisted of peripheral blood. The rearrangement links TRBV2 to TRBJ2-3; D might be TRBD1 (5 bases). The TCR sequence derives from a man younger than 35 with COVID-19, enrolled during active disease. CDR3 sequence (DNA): TGTGCCAGCAAATTACAGGTAGATACGCAGTATTTT. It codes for CASKLQVDTQYF. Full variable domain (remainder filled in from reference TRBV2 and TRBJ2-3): EPEVTQTPSHQVTQMGQEVILRCVPISNHLYFYWYRQILGQKVEFLVSFYNNEISEKSEIFDDQFSVERPDGSNFTLKIRSTKLEDSAMYFCASKLQVDTQYFGPGTRLTVL.